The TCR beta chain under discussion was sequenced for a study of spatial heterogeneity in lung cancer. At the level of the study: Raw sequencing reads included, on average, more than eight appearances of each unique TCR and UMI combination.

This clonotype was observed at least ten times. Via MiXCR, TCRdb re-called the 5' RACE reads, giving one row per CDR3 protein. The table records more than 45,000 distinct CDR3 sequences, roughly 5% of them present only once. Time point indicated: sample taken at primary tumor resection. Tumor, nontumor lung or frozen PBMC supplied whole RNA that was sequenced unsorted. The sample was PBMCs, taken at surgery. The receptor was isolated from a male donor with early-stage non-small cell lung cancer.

The CDR3 sequence: CASSFHRDSPNSYEQYF. DNA for the CDR3: TGTGCCAGCAGCTTTCACCGGGACAGCCCTAACTCCTACGAGCAGTACTTC. V gene TRBV9 combines with J gene TRBJ2-7; 7 nucleotides align to TRBD1. The CDR3 totals 17 residues. The V gene end was trimmed by 4 bases and the J gene end by 0 bases; junction bases not matched to a gene: 13. Germline V gene sequence: CDR1 SGDLS, CDR2 YYNGEE.